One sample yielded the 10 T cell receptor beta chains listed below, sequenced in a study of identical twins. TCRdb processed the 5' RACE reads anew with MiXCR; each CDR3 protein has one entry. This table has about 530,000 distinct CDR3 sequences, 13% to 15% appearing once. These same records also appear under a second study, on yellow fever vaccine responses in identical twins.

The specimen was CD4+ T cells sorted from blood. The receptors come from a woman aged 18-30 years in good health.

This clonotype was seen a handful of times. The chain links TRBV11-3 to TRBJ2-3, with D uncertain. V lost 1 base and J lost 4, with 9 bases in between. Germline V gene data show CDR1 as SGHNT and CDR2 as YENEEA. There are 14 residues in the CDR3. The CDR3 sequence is CASSLAPSADTQYF. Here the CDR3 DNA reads TGTGCCAGCAGCTTAGCACCCTCCGCAGATACGCAGTATTTT. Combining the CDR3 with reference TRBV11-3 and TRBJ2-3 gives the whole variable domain EAGVVQSPRYKIIEKKQPVAFWCNPISGHNTLYWYLQNLGQGPELLIRYENEEAVDDSQLPKDRFSAERLKGVDSTLKIQPAELGDSAVYLCASSLAPSADTQYFGPGTRLTVL.

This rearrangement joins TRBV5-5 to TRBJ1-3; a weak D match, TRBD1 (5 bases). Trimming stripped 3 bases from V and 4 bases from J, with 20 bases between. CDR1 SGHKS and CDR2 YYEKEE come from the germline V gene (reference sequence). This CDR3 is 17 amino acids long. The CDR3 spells CASSWVPEGIAGNTIYF. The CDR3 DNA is TGTGCCAGCAGCTGGGTACCGGAGGGGATCGCCGGAAACACCATATATTTT.

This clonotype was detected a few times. CDR3 region: CASSRPGLAAYEQYF. CDR3 DNA sequence: TGTGCCAGCAGCCGTCCGGGACTAGCGGCCTACGAGCAGTACTTC. The V and J genes are TRBV14 and TRBJ2-7; TRBD2 aligns across 11 bases. This CDR3 spans 15 amino acids. CDR1 and CDR2 (germline): SGHDN, FVKESK. J lost 2 bases, V lost 4 bases, and 4 bases had no gene match.

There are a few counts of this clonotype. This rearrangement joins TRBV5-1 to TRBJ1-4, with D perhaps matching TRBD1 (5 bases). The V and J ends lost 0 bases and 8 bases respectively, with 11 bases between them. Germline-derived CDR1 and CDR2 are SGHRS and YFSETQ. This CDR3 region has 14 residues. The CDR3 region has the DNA TGCGCCAGCAGCTTGGTCGGGGCGGACGAAAAACTGTTTTTT. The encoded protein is CASSLVGADEKLFF. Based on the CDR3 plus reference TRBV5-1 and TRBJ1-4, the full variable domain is KAGVTQTPRYLIKTRGQQVTLSCSPISGHRSVSWYQQTPGQGLQFLFEYFSETQRNKGNFPGRFSGRQFSNSRSEMNVSTLELGDSALYLCASSLVGADEKLFFGSGTQLSVL.

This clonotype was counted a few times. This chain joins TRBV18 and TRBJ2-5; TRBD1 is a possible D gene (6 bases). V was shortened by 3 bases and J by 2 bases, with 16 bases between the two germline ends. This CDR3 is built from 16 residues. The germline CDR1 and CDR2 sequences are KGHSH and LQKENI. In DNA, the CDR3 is TGTGCCAGCTCACCCCTACAGTTGACAGGTCAAGAGACCCAGTACTTC. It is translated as CASSPLQLTGQETQYF. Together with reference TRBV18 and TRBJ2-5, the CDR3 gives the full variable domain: NAGVMQNPRHLVRRRGQEARLRCSPMKGHSHVYWYRQLPEEGLKFMVYLQKENIIDESGMPKERFSAEFPKEGPSILRIQQVVRGDSAAYFCASSPLQLTGQETQYFGPGTRLLVL.

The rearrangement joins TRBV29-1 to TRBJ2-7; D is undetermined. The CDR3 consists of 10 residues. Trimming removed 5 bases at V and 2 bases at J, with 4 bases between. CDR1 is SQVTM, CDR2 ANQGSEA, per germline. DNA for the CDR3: TGCAGCGTTATAGCCTACGAGCAGTACTTC. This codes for CSVIAYEQYF.

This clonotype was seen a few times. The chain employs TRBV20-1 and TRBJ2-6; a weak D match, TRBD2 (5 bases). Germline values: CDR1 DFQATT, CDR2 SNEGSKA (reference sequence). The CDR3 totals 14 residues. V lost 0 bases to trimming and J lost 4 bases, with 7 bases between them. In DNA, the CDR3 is TGCAGTGCTAGAGATCGGAGGGGGGCCAACGTCCTGACTTTC. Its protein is CSARDRRGANVLTF.

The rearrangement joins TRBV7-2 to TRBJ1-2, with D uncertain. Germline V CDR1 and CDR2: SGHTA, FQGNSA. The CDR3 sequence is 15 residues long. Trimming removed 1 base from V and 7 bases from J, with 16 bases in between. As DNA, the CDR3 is TGTGCCAGCAGCTTAGGAGTTTTGCAGATCCGTGGCTACACCTTC. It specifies CASSLGVLQIRGYTF.

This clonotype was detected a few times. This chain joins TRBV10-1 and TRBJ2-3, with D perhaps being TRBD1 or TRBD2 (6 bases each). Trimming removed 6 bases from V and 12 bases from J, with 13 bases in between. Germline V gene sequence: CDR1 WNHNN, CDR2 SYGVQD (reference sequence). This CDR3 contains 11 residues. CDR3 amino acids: CASSRGGSQYF. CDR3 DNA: TGCGCCAGCAGCCGAGGGGGGTCCCAGTATTTT.

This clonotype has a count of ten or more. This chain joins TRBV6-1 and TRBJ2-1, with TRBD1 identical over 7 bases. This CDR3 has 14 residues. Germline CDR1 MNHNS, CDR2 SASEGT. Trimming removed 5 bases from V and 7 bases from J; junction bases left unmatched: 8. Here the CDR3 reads CASSTGTVLNEQFF. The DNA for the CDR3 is TGTGCCAGCAGTACCGGGACAGTCCTGAATGAGCAGTTCTTC.